The 18 T cell receptor beta chains below come from one sample, sequenced in a study of beta chain features in type 1 diabetes. Expressed TCRB transcripts were sequenced after all isolated RNA was converted to cDNA. Sequencing was performed with immunoSEQ multiplex PCR; in TCRdb, only in-frame clones are kept and a portion is missing. Of hundreds of thousands of clones listed, 15% to 19% are singletons. Sequencing was performed on naive CD4+ T cells from blood. The receptor set was obtained from a man aged 18-30 years in good health.

The genes are TRBV27 and TRBJ2-1; tentatively, D is TRBD2 (7 bases). Germline CDR1 MNHEY, CDR2 SMNVEV (reference sequence). The CDR3 loop spans 17 amino acids. V gave up 2 bases and J gave up 5 bases, with 19 bases separating them. CDR3: CASSLRLRGAAHNEQFF. CDR3 nucleotide sequence: TGTGCCAGCAGTTTACGGCTACGGGGGGCGGCCCACAATGAGCAGTTCTTC.

This clone has only a few counts. This sequence joins TRBV9 and TRBJ2-3; a weak D match, TRBD2 (5 bases). Germline V gene lookup returns CDR1 SGDLS and CDR2 YYNGEE. V was clipped by 3 bases and J by 0 bases, with 8 bases between them. The CDR3 covers 14 residues. CDR3 region: CASSGSGSTDTQYF. Here the CDR3 DNA reads TGTGCCAGCAGCGGGAGCGGTAGCACAGATACGCAGTATTTT.

This clone was observed a handful of times. This sequence joins TRBV9 and TRBJ2-2; D call uncertain. The germline gives CDR1 SGDLS, CDR2 YYNGEE. This CDR3 spans 15 amino acids. V dropped 0 bases and J dropped 4 bases, with 10 bases sitting between them. In DNA form, the CDR3 reads TGTGCCAGCAGCGTAGTAGCTGGAACCACCGGGGAGCTGTTTTTT. Amino acid sequence: CASSVVAGTTGELFF.

The chain carries TRBV28 and TRBJ2-1; D is possibly TRBD2 (5 bases). Germline CDR1 MDHEN, CDR2 SYDVKM. V dropped 2 bases and J dropped 3 bases, with 14 bases sitting between them. CDR3 size: 16 residues. The CDR3, as DNA: TGTGCCAGCAGTTTACAGGAGGTACTAGACTACAATGAGCAGTTCTTC. It specifies CASSLQEVLDYNEQFF.

This clone was counted only a few times. This rearrangement joins TRBV5-4 to TRBJ2-5; D perhaps matches TRBD1 (5 bases). The CDR3 spans 16 residues. The germline CDR1 and CDR2 sequences are SGHNT and YYREEE (reference sequence). V was trimmed by 0 bases and J by 3 bases, leaving 15 bases between them. CDR3 loop: CASSLGPGLGKETQYF. CDR3 sequence (DNA): TGTGCCAGCAGCTTGGGCCCAGGGCTGGGGAAAGAGACCCAGTACTTC.

This clone appeared a few times. This chain links TRBV28 with TRBJ1-1, with a weak D call TRBD1 (5 bases). The CDR3 runs 16 residues. V was pared by 8 bases and J by 2 bases, with 21 bases between. CDR1 and CDR2 (germline): MDHEN, SYDVKM. DNA of the CDR3: TGTGCCAGCTACTCCGGGACGCGAAAGTTTAACACTGAAGCTTTCTTT. Protein sequence: CASYSGTRKFNTEAFF.

This sequence joins TRBV7-2 and TRBJ2-5; TRBD1 matches at 9 bases. With V trimmed by 1 base and J by 2 bases, 2 bases remained unmatched. The CDR3 extends over 15 amino acids. Germline V gives CDR1 SGHTA, CDR2 FQGNSA. The CDR3 is CASSLGDRDQETQYF. The CDR3 coding sequence is TGTGCCAGCAGCTTAGGGGACAGGGATCAAGAGACCCAGTACTTC.

V is TRBV27 and J is TRBJ2-3; possible D gene TRBD2, 6 bases. Deletions cut 3 bases from V and 0 bases from J, with 10 bases between. Germline CDR1 reads MNHEY; CDR2 reads SMNVEV (reference sequence). The CDR3 loop spans 15 amino acids. The CDR3 DNA reads TGTGCCAGCAGTTTCCTCGGGACTAGCACAGATACGCAGTATTTT. The encoded protein is CASSFLGTSTDTQYF.

The chain uses TRBV30 and TRBJ1-2; 9 bases match TRBD1. Trimming at V came to 4 bases and at J to 5 bases, leaving 8 bases not matched to a gene. Germline CDR1 reads GTSNPN; CDR2 reads SVGIG (reference sequence). The CDR3 runs 14 residues. The CDR3 is CAWMGQGLFYGYTF. The CDR3 DNA is TGTGCCTGGATGGGACAGGGACTTTTTTATGGCTACACCTTC.

This chain uses TRBV6-6 with TRBJ2-7; 8 bases align to TRBD1. The V segment lost 5 bases and the J segment 2 bases; nucleotides outside the gene matches: 5. Germline CDR1 reads MNHNY; CDR2 reads SVGAGI (reference sequence). CDR3 length equals 14 residues. The DNA for the CDR3 is TGTGCCAGCAGTCCGGAGACAGGGGCCTACGAGCAGTACTTC. Its translation is CASSPETGAYEQYF.

There are a few counts of this clone. The chain has TRBV30 and TRBJ1-5, with D hard to call. V was clipped by 2 bases and J by 1 base, with 9 bases between them. Germline V lookup: CDR1 GTSNPN, CDR2 SVGIG (reference sequence). The CDR3 loop spans 14 amino acids. The CDR3 coding sequence is TGTGCCTGGAGTCGGGGTTTAAGCAATCAGCCCCAGCATTTT. Amino acid sequence: CAWSRGLSNQPQHF.

The sample holds a few counts of this clone. The chain has TRBV6-6 and TRBJ1-2; 11 bases map to TRBD1. The germline CDR1 and CDR2 sequences are MNHNY and SVGAGI (reference sequence). The CDR3 is made up of 15 amino acids. With 5 bases clipped from V and 5 bases from J, the junction kept 7 bases outside the gene matches. The CDR3 region is CASSGRTGGDYGYTF. The CDR3 DNA reads TGTGCCAGCAGTGGAAGGACAGGGGGCGATTATGGCTACACCTTC.

This clone came up a few times. The chain joins TRBV5-6 to TRBJ1-2; D is possibly TRBD1 (6 bases). CDR1 is SGHDT, CDR2 YYEEEE, per germline. The CDR3 has 14 amino acids. V was cut by 5 bases and J by 5 bases, with 16 bases left in between. Here the CDR3 DNA reads TGTGCCAGCAGATACACAGGGAGGGGTTATGGCTACACCTTC. This translates into CASRYTGRGYGYTF.

The rearrangement joins TRBV4-3 to TRBJ1-1, with D tentatively TRBD1 (6 bases). Germline V CDR1 and CDR2: LGHNA, YSLEER. This CDR3 has 15 amino acids. Trimming took off 4 bases at V and 5 bases at J, with 17 bases between the two ends. CDR3 amino acids: CASSRMTGGYTEAFF. The CDR3 DNA is TGCGCCAGCAGCCGCATGACAGGCGGGTATACTGAAGCTTTCTTT.

This clone showed up just a few times. This rearrangement joins TRBV6-6 to TRBJ1-5; TRBD1 aligns across 7 bases. Germline CDR1 reads MNHNY; CDR2 reads SVGAGI (reference sequence). The V segment lost 8 bases and the J segment 6 bases; nucleotides outside the gene matches: 10. This CDR3 is built from 14 residues. CDR3 in amino acids: CASGGQMVVQPQHF. The CDR3 bases are TGTGCCAGCGGGGGACAGATGGTGGTTCAGCCCCAGCATTTT.

This clone was seen only a few times. The chain recombines TRBV28 with TRBJ1-2, with unresolved D. Germline-derived CDR1 and CDR2 are MDHEN and SYDVKM. Trimming removed 6 bases at V and 8 bases at J, with 16 bases between. The CDR3 contains 13 residues. The CDR3, as DNA: TGTGCCAGCAGGAAACAGCCGGTTGGCGGCTACACCTTC. Protein product: CASRKQPVGGYTF.

V gene TRBV18 combines with J gene TRBJ2-2; D perhaps matches TRBD2 (6 bases). V was cut by 0 bases and J by 7 bases, with 12 bases left in between. There are 15 residues in the CDR3. The germline V gene has CDR1 KGHSH and CDR2 LQKENI. CDR3 region: CASSPPPGRGGELFF. The CDR3 DNA sequence: TGTGCCAGCTCACCACCACCCGGGAGAGGCGGGGAGCTGTTTTTT.

The chain employs TRBV21-1 and TRBJ1-1. TRBV21-1 is listed as a pseudogene. The CDR3 is 15 residues long. This CDR3 is CASRKRRGGNTEAFF. The CDR3 nucleotides are TGTGCCAGCAGAAAAAGAAGGGGAGGGAACACTGAAGCTTTCTTT.